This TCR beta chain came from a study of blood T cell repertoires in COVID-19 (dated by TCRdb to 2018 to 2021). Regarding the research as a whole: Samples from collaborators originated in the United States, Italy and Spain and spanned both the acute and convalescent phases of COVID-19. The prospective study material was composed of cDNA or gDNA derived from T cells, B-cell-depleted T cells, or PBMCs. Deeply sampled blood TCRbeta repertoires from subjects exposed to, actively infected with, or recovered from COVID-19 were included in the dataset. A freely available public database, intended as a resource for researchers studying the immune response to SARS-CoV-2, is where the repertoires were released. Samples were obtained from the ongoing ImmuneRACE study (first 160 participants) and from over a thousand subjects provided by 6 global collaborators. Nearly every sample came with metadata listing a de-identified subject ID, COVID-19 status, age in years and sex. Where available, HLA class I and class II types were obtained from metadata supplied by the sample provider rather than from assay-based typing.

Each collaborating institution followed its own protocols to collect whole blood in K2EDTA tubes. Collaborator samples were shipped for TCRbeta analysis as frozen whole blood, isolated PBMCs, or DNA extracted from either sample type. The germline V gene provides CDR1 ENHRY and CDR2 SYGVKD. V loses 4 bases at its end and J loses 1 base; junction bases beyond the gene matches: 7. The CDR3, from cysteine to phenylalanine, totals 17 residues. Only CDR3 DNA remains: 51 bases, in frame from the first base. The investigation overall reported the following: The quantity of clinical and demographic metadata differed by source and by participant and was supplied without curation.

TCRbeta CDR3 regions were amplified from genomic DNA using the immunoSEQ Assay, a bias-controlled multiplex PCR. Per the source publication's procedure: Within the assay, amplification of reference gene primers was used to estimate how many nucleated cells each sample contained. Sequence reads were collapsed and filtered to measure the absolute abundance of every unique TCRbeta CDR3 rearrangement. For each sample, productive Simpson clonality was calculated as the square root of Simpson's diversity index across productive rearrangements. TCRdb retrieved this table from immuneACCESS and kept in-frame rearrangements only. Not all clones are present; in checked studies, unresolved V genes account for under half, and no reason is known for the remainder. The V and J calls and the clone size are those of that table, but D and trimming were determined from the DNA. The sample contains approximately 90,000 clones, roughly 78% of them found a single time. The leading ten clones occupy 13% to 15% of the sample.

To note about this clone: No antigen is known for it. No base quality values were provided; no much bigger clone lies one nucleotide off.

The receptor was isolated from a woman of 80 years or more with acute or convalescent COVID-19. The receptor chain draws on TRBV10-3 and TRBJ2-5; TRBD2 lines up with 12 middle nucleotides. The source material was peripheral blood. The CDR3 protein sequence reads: CAISGTTSGGPQETQYF. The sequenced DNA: TGTGCCATCAGTGGGACGACTAGCGGGGGTCCCCAAGAGACCCAGTACTTC.